These 27 T cell receptor beta chains originate from one sample sequenced in a study of blood T cell repertoires in COVID-19. Measured with immunoSEQ multiplex PCR; TCRdb has only the in-frame clones, and not every one. The sample carries about 140,000 clones, roughly 86% recorded once. Sequenced material: peripheral blood. These receptors were obtained from a woman in her sixties with acute or convalescent COVID-19.

The V call is TRBV3-1 (or the pseudogene TRBV3-2), the J call TRBJ2-7, with TRBD2 as a possible D gene (5 bases). This CDR3 comprises 13 residues. Germline CDR1 reads LGHDT; CDR2 reads YNNKEL (reference sequence). V gave up 5 bases and J gave up 3 bases, with 11 bases separating them. The CDR3: CASSTNGIYEQYF. The DNA of the CDR3 is TGTGCCAGCAGCACCAACGGGATCTACGAGCAGTACTTC.

The V call is TRBV5-4, the J call TRBJ2-2, with 7 bases fitting TRBD1. The CDR3 has 16 residues. J was trimmed by 0 bases and V by 4 bases; bases with no gene match: 6. Per germline, CDR1 SGHNT and CDR2 YYREEE (reference sequence). The CDR3 loop reads CASSLPTGTNTGELFF. The CDR3 DNA follows: TGTGCCAGCAGCCTCCCGACAGGGACGAACACCGGGGAGCTGTTTTTT.

The chain employs TRBV7-8 and TRBJ2-5, with a tentative D call TRBD2 (7 bases). Germline assignment: CDR1 SGHVS and CDR2 FQNEAQ. Trimming left V 5 bases short and J 2 bases short, with 18 bases between. The CDR3 runs to 16 residues. DNA of the CDR3: TGTGCCAGCAGCCCCGCATCTGCGGGGGCACAAGAGACCCAGTACTTC. Translation: CASSPASAGAQETQYF.

The CDR3: CSVEGRNYGYTF. In DNA, the CDR3 is TGCAGCGTTGAGGGCAGAAACTATGGCTACACCTTC. V gene TRBV29-1 combines with J gene TRBJ1-2; D gene uncertain. CDR3 length: 12 residues. V was clipped by 3 bases and J by 2 bases, with 7 bases between them. CDR1 and CDR2 from the germline V gene are SQVTM and ANQGSEA.

This rearrangement joins TRBV3-1 (or the pseudogene TRBV3-2) to TRBJ2-1; the match to TRBD2 covers 9 bases. V lost 1 base and J lost 12; bases outside the gene matches: 10. Germline V gene sequence: CDR1 LGHDT, CDR2 YNNKEL (reference sequence). This CDR3 region has 15 residues. The CDR3 region is CASSQGGGGARGQFF. CDR3 nucleotide sequence: TGTGCCAGCAGCCAAGGAGGCGGGGGGGCCAGGGGGCAGTTCTTC.

The chain recombines TRBV5-4 with TRBJ1-3, with 7 bases matching TRBD1. Germline loops: CDR1 SGHNT, CDR2 YYREEE (reference sequence). Trimming removed 0 bases from V and 4 bases from J; junction bases left unmatched: 7. The CDR3 loop spans 16 amino acids. The CDR3, as DNA: TGTGCCAGCAGCTTGGGACAGGGAAGGCTAGGAAACACCATATATTTT. Amino acid sequence: CASSLGQGRLGNTIYF.

The J gene is TRBJ2-3, the V gene TRBV18; no clear D gene. V was shortened by 0 bases and J by 1 base, with 5 bases between the two germline ends. The CDR3 loop spans 14 amino acids. CDR1 is KGHSH, CDR2 LQKENI, per germline. CDR3 DNA sequence: TGTGCCAGCTCACCACCGTCGGGCACAGATACGCAGTATTTT. It encodes CASSPPSGTDTQYF.

The gene calls are TRBV29-1 and TRBJ2-1; TRBD1 is a possible D gene (5 bases). CDR1 SQVTM and CDR2 ANQGSEA come from the germline V gene. Trimming shortened V by 0 bases and J by 3 bases, and 12 bases separated the two germline ends. This CDR3 contains 15 residues. The CDR3 loop reads CSVEDRSRGYNEQFF. CDR3 nucleotide sequence: TGCAGCGTTGAAGATCGAAGTAGGGGCTACAATGAGCAGTTCTTC.

V gene TRBV19 combines with J gene TRBJ2-1; D might be TRBD1 (5 bases). This CDR3 is built from 15 residues. The V end lost 7 bases, the J end lost 0 bases, and 13 bases lay between the germline ends. Per the germline V gene, CDR1 is LNHDA and CDR2 is SQIVND (reference sequence). The CDR3 spells CASKPQDLSYNEQFF. For the CDR3, the DNA is TGTGCCAGTAAACCACAGGACCTCTCCTACAATGAGCAGTTCTTC.

This clone appeared a single time. The V call is TRBV5-1, the J call TRBJ2-3, with D possibly matching TRBD2 (7 bases). CDR3 length equals 15 residues. Germline loops: CDR1 SGHRS, CDR2 YFSETQ. Between the trimmed V and J ends, which lost 7 bases and 0 bases, there was a span of 15 bases. CDR3 sequence (DNA): TGCGCCAGCTCAGAGGGGGGGACTAGCACAGATACGCAGTATTTT. Amino acids: CASSEGGTSTDTQYF.

The rearrangement joins TRBV19 to TRBJ1-1; no firm D call. The CDR3 totals 14 residues. CDR1 and CDR2 (germline): LNHDA, SQIVND (reference sequence). With 0 bases removed from V and 6 bases from J, the gap between germline ends came to 11 bases. CDR3 residues: CASSIDRRGSEAFF. CDR3 bases: TGTGCCAGTAGTATAGACCGACGAGGTTCTGAAGCTTTCTTT.

This clone was picked up one time. This rearrangement joins TRBV4-2 to TRBJ2-3; 8 bases fit TRBD1. V lost 4 bases to trimming and J lost 3 bases; unmatched junction nucleotides: 12. The CDR3 consists of 17 residues. Germline-derived CDR1 and CDR2 are LGHNA and YNFKEQ. The CDR3 DNA is TGTGCCAGCAGCCCCTTTGGCCCGGGACAGGCAACAGATACGCAGTATTTT. Its translation is CASSPFGPGQATDTQYF.

The chain is built from TRBV9 and TRBJ2-2; D is ambiguous. This CDR3 spans 17 amino acids. With 0 bases removed from V and 1 base from J, the gap between germline ends came to 13 bases. Looked up from germline, CDR1 is SGDLS and CDR2 is YYNGEE. The CDR3 sequence: CASSVVLADLNTGELFF. CDR3 bases: TGTGCCAGCAGCGTAGTTCTGGCAGACTTGAACACCGGGGAGCTGTTTTTT.

The chain is built from TRBV18 and TRBJ2-7; TRBD1 matches 10 bases. This CDR3 is built from 17 residues. Germline values: CDR1 KGHSH, CDR2 LQKENI. Germline trimming cut 2 bases from V and 5 bases from J; bases unmatched to any gene: 12. CDR3 DNA sequence: TGTGCCAGCTCACCAGCTCTCCCGGGACAGGGGTTCCACGAGCAGTACTTC. Amino acids: CASSPALPGQGFHEQYF.

This clone was seen a handful of times. V gene TRBV5-1 combines with J gene TRBJ2-7, with a tentative D call TRBD2 (6 bases). Germline assignment: CDR1 SGHRS and CDR2 YFSETQ. The CDR3 runs to 13 residues. V was cut by 4 bases and J by 3 bases, with 11 bases left in between. CDR3 amino acids: CASSPGTLYEQYF. DNA of the CDR3: TGCGCCAGCAGCCCGGGGACTCTCTACGAGCAGTACTTC.

V usage is TRBV19 and J usage is TRBJ1-6, with 9 bases aligning to TRBD1. Trimming at V came to 1 base and at J to 9 bases, leaving 4 bases not matched to a gene. Germline CDR1 and CDR2: LNHDA and SQIVND (reference sequence). The CDR3 sequence is 15 residues long. CDR3 amino acids: CASSIGGQGGSPLHF. The CDR3 DNA sequence: TGTGCCAGTAGTATAGGGGGACAGGGAGGTTCACCCCTCCACTTT.

V usage is TRBV6-5 and J usage is TRBJ2-5; D is perhaps TRBD2 (6 bases). CDR3 length equals 11 residues. The germline CDR1 and CDR2 sequences are MNHEY and SVGAGI. The V end lost 6 bases, the J end lost 5 bases, and 7 bases lay between the germline ends. The CDR3 DNA reads as TGTGCCAGCAGCGGGGGTGAGACCCAGTACTTC. Its translation: CASSGGETQYF.

This clone has just a few counts. The chain couples TRBV27 to TRBJ1-1; TRBD1 matches 9 bases. CDR3 length equals 15 residues. Germline loops: CDR1 MNHEY, CDR2 SMNVEV (reference sequence). Germline trimming cut 3 bases from V and 4 bases from J; bases unmatched to any gene: 6. CDR3 amino acids: CASSFRTGVGTEAFF. CDR3 DNA sequence: TGTGCCAGCAGTTTTCGGACAGGGGTGGGCACTGAAGCTTTCTTT.

J is TRBJ1-5 and V is TRBV7-6; unclear D gene. The germline V gene has CDR1 SGHVS and CDR2 FNYEAQ. The CDR3 length is 14 residues. Between the trimmed V and J ends, which lost 2 bases and 2 bases, there was a span of 7 bases. The CDR3 coding sequence is TGTGCCAGCAGCTTAAGGCAGGGCAATCAGCCCCAGCATTTT. Protein product: CASSLRQGNQPQHF. The full variable domain, rest sourced from reference TRBV7-6 and TRBJ1-5, is GAGVSQSPRYKVTKRGQDVALRCDPISGHVSLYWYRQALGQGPEFLTYFNYEAQQDKSGLPNDRFSAERPEGSISTLTIQRTEQRDSAMYRCASSLRQGNQPQHFGDGTRLSIL.

The genes are TRBV2 and TRBJ2-3; TRBD1 aligns across 8 bases. CDR1 is SNHLY, CDR2 FYNNEI, per germline. This CDR3 is 15 amino acids long. V was pared by 7 bases and J by 3 bases, with 9 bases of the junction left unmatched. The CDR3 nucleotides are TGTGCCAGCATAGGGCAGGGGGCGTGGACAGATACGCAGTATTTT. This encodes CASIGQGAWTDTQYF.

The rearrangement uses TRBV28 and TRBJ1-4; D is unresolved. This CDR3 has 14 amino acids. The V end was cut by 7 bases, the J end by 5 bases, with 14 bases between. Per germline, CDR1 MDHEN and CDR2 SYDVKM. For the CDR3, the DNA is TGTGCCAGCAAACCCGGGATCTTCAATGAAAAACTGTTTTTT. Its translation: CASKPGIFNEKLFF. Full variable domain (remainder filled in from reference TRBV28 and TRBJ1-4): DVKVTQSSRYLVKRTGEKVFLECVQDMDHENMFWYRQDPGLGLRLIYFSYDVKMKEKGDIPEGYSVSREKKERFSLILESASTNQTSMYLCASKPGIFNEKLFFGSGTQLSVL.

CDR3 sequence reads: CASSQGTSGGFITSTDTQYF. CDR3 in DNA: TGCGCCAGCAGCCAAGGGACTAGCGGGGGATTTATTACTAGCACAGATACGCAGTATTTT. The chain joins TRBV4-1 to TRBJ2-3; TRBD2 aligns across 13 bases. Germline V CDR1 and CDR2: MGHRA, YSYEKL. The CDR3 length is 20 residues. With V trimmed by 1 base and J by 0 bases, 10 bases remained unmatched.

This chain joins TRBV5-4 and TRBJ2-5; TRBD2 is a possible D gene (5 bases). Germline V gene lookup returns CDR1 SGHNT and CDR2 YYREEE (reference sequence). V was pared by 4 bases and J by 5 bases, with 12 bases between. The CDR3 has 13 amino acids. The CDR3 bases are TGTGCCAGCAGCATTACTGGGGAGGAGACCCAGTACTTC. This codes for CASSITGEETQYF.

The chain couples TRBV4-1 to TRBJ1-1, with a tentative D call TRBD1 (5 bases). CDR3 size: 15 residues. Trimming removed 1 base from V and 1 base from J, with 10 bases in between. The germline CDR1 and CDR2 sequences are MGHRA and YSYEKL. DNA for the CDR3: TGCGCCAGCAGCCAAGTTGGCGGGGGGAACACTGAAGCTTTCTTT. It specifies CASSQVGGGNTEAFF.

This clone has only one observation. The chain employs TRBV6-5 and TRBJ1-2, with 9 bases lining up with TRBD1. V dropped 0 bases and J dropped 3; count of bases not matched to a gene: 5. CDR1 MNHEY and CDR2 SVGAGI come from the germline V gene. The CDR3 has 16 amino acids. CDR3 protein: CASSYSYDRGDYGYTF. Here the CDR3 DNA reads TGTGCCAGCAGTTACTCGTATGACAGGGGGGACTATGGCTACACCTTC.

The DNA for the CDR3 is TGTGCCAGCAGCCGAACCCCCGCCGGGTCTGGCTACGAGCAGTACTTC. It yields the protein CASSRTPAGSGYEQYF. This rearrangement joins TRBV3-1 (or the pseudogene TRBV3-2) to TRBJ2-7; the D is unclear. CDR3 length: 16 residues. V was shortened by 4 bases and J by 3 bases, with 19 bases between the two germline ends. Germline V lookup: CDR1 LGHDT, CDR2 YNNKEL (reference sequence).

The chain carries TRBV3-1 (or the pseudogene TRBV3-2) and TRBJ2-6, with 8 bases lining up with TRBD2. Looked up from germline, CDR1 is LGHDT and CDR2 is YNNKEL (reference sequence). The ends lost 5 bases at V and 1 base at J; junction bases unmatched: 10. The CDR3 totals 18 residues. In DNA, the CDR3 is TGTGCCAGCAGCTCGCCGACTAGCGCAAAATCTGGGGCCAACGTCCTGACTTTC. This sequence encodes CASSSPTSAKSGANVLTF.